This TCR beta chain was obtained from a study of T cells in Graves' hyperthyroidism and ophthalmopathy. Amplification targeted TCR beta CDR3 regions from RNA transcripts. The HTBI primer set served for first-round RT-PCR of the TCR CDR3. TCRdb processed the multiplex PCR reads anew with MiXCR; each CDR3 protein has one entry. This sample carries under 400,000 distinct CDR3 sequences, around a sixth of them seen once, and the ten largest clones take approximately 30%. Hyperthyroidism had been newly diagnosed in patients aged 18 to 65, and its duration was under 2 months. Diagnosis rested on symptoms, serum thyroxine and TRAb, thyroid ultrasound, and orbital computed tomography. This clonotype was picked up many times. This CDR3 spans 14 amino acids. The J segment lost 4 bases and the V segment lost 4 bases, leaving 6 bases of the junction unmatched. Germline values: CDR1 LGHDT, CDR2 YNNKEL (reference sequence).

The receptor's source is a woman aged 18-30 years with Graves' hyperthyroidism that later progressed to Graves' ophthalmopathy. This chain links TRBV3-1 with TRBJ2-7; 8 bases are a match to TRBD1. Sequencing was carried out using blood. The CDR3 spells CASSPQQGAYEQYF. The CDR3 region has the DNA TGTGCCAGCAGCCCCCAGCAGGGGGCGTACGAGCAGTACTTC.